This T cell receptor beta chain was observed in a study of T-cell memory formation after mild COVID-19. Study-level information: Each donor largely had its own TCR clusters. Study findings and constraints: Memory sampled before infection contained some responding clones, suggesting cross-reactive memory joined.

This CDR3 has 16 residues. Germline V gene sequence: CDR1 MRHNA, CDR2 SNTAGT. J was trimmed by 5 bases and V by 6 bases; bases with no gene match: 12. TCRdb passed the 5' RACE reads through MiXCR, listing each CDR3 protein once. Here the sample spans hundreds of thousands of distinct CDR3 sequences, 18% being singletons. Note on this clonotype: Antigen: not known.

The gene calls are TRBV6-4 and TRBJ2-1; 8 bases map to TRBD2. This receptor was obtained from an adult woman who had mild COVID-19 (a few samples of this study predate the infection). Cell type and time point are not known. The material sequenced was PBMCs or a T cell subset sorted from them (not recorded which). The CDR3 loop reads CASSAGFSGSHNEQFF. CDR3 DNA sequence: TGTGCCAGCAGCGCCGGTTTCAGCGGGAGTCACAATGAGCAGTTCTTC.